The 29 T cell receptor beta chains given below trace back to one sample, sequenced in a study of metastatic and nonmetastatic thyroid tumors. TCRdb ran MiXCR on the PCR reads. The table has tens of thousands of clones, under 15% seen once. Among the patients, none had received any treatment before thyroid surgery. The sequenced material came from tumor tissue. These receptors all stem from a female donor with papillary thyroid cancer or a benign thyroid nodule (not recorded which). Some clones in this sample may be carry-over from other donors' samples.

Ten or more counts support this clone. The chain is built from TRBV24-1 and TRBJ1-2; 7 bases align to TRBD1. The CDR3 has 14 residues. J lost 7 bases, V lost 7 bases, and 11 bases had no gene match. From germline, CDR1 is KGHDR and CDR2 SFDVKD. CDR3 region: CATREGAPSFGYTF. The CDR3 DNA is TGTGCCACCAGAGAGGGGGCGCCCTCTTTTGGCTACACCTTC.

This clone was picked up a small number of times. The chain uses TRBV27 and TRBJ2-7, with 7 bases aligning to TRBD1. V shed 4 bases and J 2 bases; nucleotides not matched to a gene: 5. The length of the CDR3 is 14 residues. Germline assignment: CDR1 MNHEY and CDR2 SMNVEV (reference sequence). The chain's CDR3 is CASSSGTDAYEQYF. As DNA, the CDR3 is TGTGCCAGCAGTTCCGGGACAGACGCCTACGAGCAGTACTTC.

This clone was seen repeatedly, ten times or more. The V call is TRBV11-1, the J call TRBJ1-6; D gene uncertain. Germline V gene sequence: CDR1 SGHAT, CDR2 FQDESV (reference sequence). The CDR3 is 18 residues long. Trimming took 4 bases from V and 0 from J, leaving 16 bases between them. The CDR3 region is CASSWAPAASSYNSPLHF. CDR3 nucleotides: TGTGCCAGCAGCTGGGCCCCGGCAGCTAGCTCCTATAATTCACCCCTCCACTTT.

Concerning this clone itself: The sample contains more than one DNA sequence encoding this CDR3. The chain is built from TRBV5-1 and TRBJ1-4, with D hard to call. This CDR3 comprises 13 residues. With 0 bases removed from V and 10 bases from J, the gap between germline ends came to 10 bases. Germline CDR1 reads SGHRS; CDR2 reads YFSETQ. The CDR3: CASSLVGEGKLFF. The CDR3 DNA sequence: TGCGCCAGCAGCTTGGTTGGGGAGGGAAAACTGTTTTTT. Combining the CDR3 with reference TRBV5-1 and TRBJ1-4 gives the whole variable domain KAGVTQTPRYLIKTRGQQVTLSCSPISGHRSVSWYQQTPGQGLQFLFEYFSETQRNKGNFPGRFSGRQFSNSRSEMNVSTLELGDSALYLCASSLVGEGKLFFGSGTQLSVL.

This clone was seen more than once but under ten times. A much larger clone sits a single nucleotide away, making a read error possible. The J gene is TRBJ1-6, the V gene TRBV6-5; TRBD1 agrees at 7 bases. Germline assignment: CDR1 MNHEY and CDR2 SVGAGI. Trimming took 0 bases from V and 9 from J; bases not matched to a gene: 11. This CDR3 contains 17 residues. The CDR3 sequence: CASSYSIVTGASSPLHF. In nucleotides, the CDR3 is TGTGCCAGCAGTTACTCGATCGTCACAGGGGCTAGTTCACCCCTCCACTTT.

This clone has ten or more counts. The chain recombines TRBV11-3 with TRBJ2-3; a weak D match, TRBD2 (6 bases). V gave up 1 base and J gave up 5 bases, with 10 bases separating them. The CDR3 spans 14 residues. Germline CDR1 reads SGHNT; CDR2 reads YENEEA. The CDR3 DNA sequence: TGTGCCAGCAGCTTAGCGGGAGCGGTAGATACGCAGTATTTT. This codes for CASSLAGAVDTQYF.

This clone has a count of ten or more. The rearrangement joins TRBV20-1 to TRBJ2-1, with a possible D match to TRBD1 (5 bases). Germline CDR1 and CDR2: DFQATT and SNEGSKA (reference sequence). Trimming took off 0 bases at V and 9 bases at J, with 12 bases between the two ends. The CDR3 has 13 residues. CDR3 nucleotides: TGCAGTGCTAGAGAGTCAGGGTACGGTGAGCAGTTCTTC. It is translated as CSARESGYGEQFF.

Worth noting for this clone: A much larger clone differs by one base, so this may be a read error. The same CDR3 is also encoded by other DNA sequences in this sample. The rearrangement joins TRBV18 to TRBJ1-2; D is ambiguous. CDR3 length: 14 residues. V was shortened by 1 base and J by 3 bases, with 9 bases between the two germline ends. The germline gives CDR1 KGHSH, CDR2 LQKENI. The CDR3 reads CASSPQGADYGYTF. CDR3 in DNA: TGTGCCAGCTCACCACAGGGTGCGGACTATGGCTACACCTTC. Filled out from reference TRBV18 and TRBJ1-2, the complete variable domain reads NAGVMQNPRHLVRRRGQEARLRCSPMKGHSHVYWYRQLPEEGLKFMVYLQKENIIDESGMPKERFSAEFPKEGPSILRIQQVVRGDSAAYFCASSPQGADYGYTFGSGTRLTVV.

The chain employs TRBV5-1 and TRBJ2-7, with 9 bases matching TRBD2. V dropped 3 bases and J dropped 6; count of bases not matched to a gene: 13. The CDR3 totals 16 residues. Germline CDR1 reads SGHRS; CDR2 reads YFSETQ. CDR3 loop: CASSYTIPGLAREQYF. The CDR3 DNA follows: TGCGCCAGCAGCTATACCATCCCGGGACTAGCCCGCGAGCAGTACTTC.

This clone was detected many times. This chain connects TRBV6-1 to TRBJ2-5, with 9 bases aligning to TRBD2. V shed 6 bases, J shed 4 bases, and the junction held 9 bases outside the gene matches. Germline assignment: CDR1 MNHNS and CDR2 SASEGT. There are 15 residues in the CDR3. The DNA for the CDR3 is TGTGCCAGCAGCCAACGTGGCGGGAGGGGAGAGACCCAGTACTTC. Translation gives CASSQRGGRGETQYF.

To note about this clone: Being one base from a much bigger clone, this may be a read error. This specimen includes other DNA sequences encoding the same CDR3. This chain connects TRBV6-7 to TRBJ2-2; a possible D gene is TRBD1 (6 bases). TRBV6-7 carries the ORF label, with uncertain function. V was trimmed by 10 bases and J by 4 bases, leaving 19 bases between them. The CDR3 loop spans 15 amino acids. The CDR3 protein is CANALQGLGTGELFF. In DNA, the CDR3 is TGTGCCAACGCGCTACAGGGCCTTGGCACCGGGGAGCTGTTTTTT.

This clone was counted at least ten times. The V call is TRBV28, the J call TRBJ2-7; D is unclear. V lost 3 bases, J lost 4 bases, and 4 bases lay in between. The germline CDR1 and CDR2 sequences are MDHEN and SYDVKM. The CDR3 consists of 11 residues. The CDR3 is CASSFGYEQYF. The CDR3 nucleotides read TGTGCCAGCAGTTTCGGGTACGAGCAGTACTTC.

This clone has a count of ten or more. The CDR3 is CASSRDKAYEQYF. CDR3 sequence (DNA): TGTGCCAGCAGTCGGGACAAGGCCTACGAGCAGTACTTC. This chain connects TRBV6-1 to TRBJ2-7; D might be TRBD1 (6 bases). Trimming removed 5 bases at V and 2 bases at J, with 10 bases between. The CDR3 runs 13 residues. In germline, CDR1 is MNHNS, CDR2 SASEGT.

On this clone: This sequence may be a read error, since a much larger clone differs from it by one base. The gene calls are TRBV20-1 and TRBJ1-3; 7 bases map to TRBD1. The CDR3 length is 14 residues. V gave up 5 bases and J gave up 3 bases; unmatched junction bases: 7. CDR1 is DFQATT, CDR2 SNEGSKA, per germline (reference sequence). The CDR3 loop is CSAFTTGDGNTIYF. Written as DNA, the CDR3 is TGCAGTGCTTTTACTACAGGGGATGGAAACACCATATATTTT.

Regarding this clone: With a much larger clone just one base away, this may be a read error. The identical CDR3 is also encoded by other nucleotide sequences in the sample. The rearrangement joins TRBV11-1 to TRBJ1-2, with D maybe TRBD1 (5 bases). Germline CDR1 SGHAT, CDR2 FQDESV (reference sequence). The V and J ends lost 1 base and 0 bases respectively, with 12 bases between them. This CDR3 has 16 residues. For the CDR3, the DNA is TGTGCCAGCAGCTTAGGCGGGGGAAGATCTAACTATGGCTACACCTTC. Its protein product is CASSLGGGRSNYGYTF.

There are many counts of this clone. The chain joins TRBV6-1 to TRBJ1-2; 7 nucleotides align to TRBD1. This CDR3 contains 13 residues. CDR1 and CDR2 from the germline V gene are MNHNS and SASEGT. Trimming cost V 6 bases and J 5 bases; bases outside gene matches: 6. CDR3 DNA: TGTGCCAGCAGCCGGGACAGCCTATATGGCTACACCTTC. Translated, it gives CASSRDSLYGYTF.

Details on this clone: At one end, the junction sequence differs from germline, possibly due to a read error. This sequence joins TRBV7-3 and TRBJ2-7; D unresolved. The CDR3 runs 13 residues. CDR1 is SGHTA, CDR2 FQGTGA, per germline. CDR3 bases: TGTGCCGGCAGCTTAACCCCCCAGGCCGAGCAGCACTTC. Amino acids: CAGSLTPQAEQHF.

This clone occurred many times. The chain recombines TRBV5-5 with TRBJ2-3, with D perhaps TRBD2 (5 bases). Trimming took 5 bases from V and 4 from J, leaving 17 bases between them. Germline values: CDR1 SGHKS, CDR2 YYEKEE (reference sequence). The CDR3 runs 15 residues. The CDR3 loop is CASSPASSRSDTQYF. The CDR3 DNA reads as TGTGCCAGCAGTCCCGCCTCTAGCAGGTCAGATACGCAGTATTTT.

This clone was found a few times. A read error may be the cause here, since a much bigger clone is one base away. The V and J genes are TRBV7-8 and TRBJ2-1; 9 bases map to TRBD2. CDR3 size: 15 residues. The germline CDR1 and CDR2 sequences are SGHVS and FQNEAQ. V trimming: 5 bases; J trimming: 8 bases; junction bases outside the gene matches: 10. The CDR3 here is CASSPAAGGSDEQFF. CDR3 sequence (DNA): TGTGCCAGCAGCCCCGCGGCGGGAGGGAGTGATGAGCAGTTCTTC.

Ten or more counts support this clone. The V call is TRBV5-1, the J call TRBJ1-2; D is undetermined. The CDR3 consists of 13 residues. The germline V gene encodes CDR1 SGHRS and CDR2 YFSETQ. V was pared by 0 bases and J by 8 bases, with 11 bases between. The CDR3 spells CASSLGVSSGYTF. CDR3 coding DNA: TGCGCCAGCAGCTTGGGTGTATCATCCGGCTACACCTTC.

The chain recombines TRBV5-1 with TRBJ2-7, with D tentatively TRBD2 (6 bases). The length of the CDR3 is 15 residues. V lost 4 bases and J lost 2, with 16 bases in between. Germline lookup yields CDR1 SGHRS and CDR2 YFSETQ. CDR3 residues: CASSSSTGEPYEQYF. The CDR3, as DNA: TGCGCCAGCAGCAGCAGCACGGGGGAACCCTACGAGCAGTACTTC.

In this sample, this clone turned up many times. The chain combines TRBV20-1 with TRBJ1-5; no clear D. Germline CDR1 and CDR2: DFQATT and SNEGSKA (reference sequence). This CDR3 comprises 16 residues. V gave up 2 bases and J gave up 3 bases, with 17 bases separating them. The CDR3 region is CSARQQLPNLNQPQHF. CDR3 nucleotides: TGCAGTGCTAGACAACAGCTTCCTAACCTCAATCAGCCCCAGCATTTT.

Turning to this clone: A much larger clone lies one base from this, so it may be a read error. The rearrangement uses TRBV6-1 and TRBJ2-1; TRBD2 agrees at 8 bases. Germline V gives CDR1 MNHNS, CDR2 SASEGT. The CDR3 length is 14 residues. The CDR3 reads CASSPGLEGNERFF. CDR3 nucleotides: TGTGCCAGCAGCCCGGGACTAGAGGGCAATGAGCGGTTCTTC.

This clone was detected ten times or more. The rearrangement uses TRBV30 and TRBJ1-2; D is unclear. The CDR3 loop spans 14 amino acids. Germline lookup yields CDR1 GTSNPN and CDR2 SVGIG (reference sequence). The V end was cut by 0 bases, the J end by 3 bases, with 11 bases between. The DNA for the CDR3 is TGTGCCTGGAGTGTAACTCGATCTCACTATGGCTACACCTTC. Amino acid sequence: CAWSVTRSHYGYTF.

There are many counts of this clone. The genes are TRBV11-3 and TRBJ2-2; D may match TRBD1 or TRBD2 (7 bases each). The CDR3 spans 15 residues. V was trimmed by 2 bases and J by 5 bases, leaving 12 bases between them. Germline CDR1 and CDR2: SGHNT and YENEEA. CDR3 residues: CASSLIRGGTGELFF. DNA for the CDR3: TGTGCCAGCAGCTTAATCAGGGGGGGAACCGGGGAGCTGTTTTTT.

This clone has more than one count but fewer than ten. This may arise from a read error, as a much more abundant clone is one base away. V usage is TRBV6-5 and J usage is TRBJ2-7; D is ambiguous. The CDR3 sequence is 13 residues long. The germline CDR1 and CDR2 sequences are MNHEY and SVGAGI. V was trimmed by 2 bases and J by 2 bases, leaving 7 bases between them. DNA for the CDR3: TGTGCCAGCAGTTACCGTGACACCTACGAGCAGTACTTC. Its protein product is CASSYRDTYEQYF.

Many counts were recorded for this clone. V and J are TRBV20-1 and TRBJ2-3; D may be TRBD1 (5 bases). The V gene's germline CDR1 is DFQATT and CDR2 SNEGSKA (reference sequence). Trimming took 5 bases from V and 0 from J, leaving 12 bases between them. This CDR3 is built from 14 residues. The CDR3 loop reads CSAPRGASTDTQYF. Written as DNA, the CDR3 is TGCAGTGCTCCCCGTGGGGCTAGCACAGATACGCAGTATTTT.

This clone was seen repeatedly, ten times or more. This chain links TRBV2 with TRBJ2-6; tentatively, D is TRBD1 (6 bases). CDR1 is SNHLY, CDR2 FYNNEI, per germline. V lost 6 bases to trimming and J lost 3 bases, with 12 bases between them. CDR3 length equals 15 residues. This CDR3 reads CASRTTGYGANVLTF. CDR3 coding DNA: TGTGCCAGCAGAACGACAGGCTATGGGGCCAACGTCCTGACTTTC.

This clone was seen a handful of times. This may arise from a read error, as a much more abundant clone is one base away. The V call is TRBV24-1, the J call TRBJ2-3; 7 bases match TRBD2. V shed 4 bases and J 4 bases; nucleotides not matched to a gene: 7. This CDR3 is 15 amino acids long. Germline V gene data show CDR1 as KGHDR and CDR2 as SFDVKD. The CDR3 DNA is TGTGCCACCAGTGACAGCGGGACCATGGCAGATACGCAGTATTTT. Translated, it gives CATSDSGTMADTQYF.